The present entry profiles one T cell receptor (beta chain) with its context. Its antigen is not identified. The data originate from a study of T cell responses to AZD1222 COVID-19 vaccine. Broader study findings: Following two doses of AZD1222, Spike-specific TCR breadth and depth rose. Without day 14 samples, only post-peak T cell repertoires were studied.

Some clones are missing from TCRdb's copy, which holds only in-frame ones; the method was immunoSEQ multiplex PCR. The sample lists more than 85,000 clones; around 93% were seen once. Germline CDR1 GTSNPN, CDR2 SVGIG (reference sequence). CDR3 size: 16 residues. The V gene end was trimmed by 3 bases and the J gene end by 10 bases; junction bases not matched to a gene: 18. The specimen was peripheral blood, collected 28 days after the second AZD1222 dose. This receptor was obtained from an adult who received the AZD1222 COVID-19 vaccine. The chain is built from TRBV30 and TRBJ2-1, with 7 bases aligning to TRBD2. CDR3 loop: CAWRRRLADDDGEQFF. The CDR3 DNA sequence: TGTGCCTGGAGAAGAAGACTAGCCGACGACGACGGGGAGCAGTTCTTC.